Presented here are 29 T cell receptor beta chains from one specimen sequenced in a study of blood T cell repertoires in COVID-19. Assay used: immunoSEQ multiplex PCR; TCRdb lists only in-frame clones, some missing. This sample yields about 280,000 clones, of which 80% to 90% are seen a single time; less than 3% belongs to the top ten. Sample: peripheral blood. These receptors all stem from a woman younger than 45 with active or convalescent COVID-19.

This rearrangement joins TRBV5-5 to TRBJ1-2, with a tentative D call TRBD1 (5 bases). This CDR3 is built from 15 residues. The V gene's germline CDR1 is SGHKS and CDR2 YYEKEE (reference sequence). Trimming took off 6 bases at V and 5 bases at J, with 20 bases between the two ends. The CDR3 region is CASTPRWGRDYGYTF. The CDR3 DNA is TGTGCCAGCACCCCCCGGTGGGGGAGGGATTATGGCTACACCTTC.

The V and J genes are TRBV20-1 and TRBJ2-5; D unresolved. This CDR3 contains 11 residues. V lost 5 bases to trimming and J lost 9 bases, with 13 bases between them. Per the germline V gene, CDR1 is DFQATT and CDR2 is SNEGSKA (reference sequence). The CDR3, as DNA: TGCAGTGCTCCCGACGGGTGGGCCCAGTACTTC. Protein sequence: CSAPDGWAQYF.

CDR3 nucleotides: TGTGCCAGCAGTCAACCCGGGACTTGTTGGACGGGGGGGGAGCAGTACTTC. It codes for CASSQPGTCWTGGEQYF. The J gene is TRBJ2-7, the V gene TRBV12-1; the table's D call, TRBD2, has no DNA check behind it. TRBV12-1 is a known pseudogene. The length of the CDR3 is 17 residues.

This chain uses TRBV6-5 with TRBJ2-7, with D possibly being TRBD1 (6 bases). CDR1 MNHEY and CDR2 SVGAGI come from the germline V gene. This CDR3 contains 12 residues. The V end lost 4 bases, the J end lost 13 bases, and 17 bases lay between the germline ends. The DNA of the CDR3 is TGTGCCAGCAGTTCCGAGAACCGGGACACCTACTTC. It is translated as CASSSENRDTYF.

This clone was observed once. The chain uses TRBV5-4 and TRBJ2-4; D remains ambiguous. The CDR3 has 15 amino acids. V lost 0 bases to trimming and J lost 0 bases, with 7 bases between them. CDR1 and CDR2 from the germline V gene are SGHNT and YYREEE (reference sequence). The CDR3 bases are TGTGCCAGCAGCTTGGGACACCTAGCCAAAAACATTCAGTACTTC. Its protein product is CASSLGHLAKNIQYF.

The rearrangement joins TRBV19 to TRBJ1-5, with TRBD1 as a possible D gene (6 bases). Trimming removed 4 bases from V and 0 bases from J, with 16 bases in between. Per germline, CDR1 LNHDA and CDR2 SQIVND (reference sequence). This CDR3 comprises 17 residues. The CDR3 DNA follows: TGTGCCAGTAGTAGGTTGACAGGCACCCTTAGCAATCAGCCCCAGCATTTT. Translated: CASSRLTGTLSNQPQHF.

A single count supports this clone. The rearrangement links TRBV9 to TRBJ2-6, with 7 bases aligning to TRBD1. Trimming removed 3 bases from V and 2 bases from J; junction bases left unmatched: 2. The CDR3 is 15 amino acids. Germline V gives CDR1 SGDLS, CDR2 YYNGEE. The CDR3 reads CASSDTGAGANVLTF. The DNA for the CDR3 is TGTGCCAGCAGCGACACAGGGGCTGGGGCCAACGTCCTGACTTTC.

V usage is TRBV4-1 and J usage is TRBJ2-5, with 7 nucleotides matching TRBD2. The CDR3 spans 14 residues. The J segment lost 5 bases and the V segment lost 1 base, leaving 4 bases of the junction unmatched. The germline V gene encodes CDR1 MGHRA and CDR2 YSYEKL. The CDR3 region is CASSQVAGGETQYF. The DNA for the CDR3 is TGCGCCAGCAGCCAAGTAGCGGGTGGCGAGACCCAGTACTTC.

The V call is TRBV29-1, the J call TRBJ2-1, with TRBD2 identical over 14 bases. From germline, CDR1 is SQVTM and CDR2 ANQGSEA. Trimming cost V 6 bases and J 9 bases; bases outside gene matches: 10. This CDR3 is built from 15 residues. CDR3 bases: TGCAGCGTCGCACTGACTAGCGGGGGGGCCGGTGAGCAGTTCTTC. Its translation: CSVALTSGGAGEQFF.

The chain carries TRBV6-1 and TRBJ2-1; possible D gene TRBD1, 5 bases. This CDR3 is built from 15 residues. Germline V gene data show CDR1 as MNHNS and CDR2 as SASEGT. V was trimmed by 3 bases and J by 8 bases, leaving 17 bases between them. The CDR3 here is CASSEWGPYNYEQFF. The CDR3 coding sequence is TGTGCCAGCAGTGAGTGGGGCCCCTACAATTATGAGCAGTTCTTC.

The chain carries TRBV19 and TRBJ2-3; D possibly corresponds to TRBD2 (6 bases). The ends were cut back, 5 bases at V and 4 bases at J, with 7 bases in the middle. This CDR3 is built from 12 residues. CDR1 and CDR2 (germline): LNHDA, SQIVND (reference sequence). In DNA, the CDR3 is TGTGCCAGTAGTCGACTAGCAGATACGCAGTATTTT. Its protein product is CASSRLADTQYF. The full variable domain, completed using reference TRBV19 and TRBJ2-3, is DGGITQSPKYLFRKEGQNVTLSCEQNLNHDAMYWYRQDPGQGLRLIYYSQIVNDFQKGDIAEGYSVSREKKESFPLTVTSAQKNPTAFYLCASSRLADTQYFGPGTRLTVL.

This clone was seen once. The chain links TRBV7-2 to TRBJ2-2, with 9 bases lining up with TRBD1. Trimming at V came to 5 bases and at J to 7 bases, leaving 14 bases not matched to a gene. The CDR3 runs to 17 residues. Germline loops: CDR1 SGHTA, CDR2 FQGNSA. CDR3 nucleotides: TGTGCCAGCAGCCAATCCAACAGGGGGCGAGGTCACGGGGAGCTGTTTTTT. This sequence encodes CASSQSNRGRGHGELFF.

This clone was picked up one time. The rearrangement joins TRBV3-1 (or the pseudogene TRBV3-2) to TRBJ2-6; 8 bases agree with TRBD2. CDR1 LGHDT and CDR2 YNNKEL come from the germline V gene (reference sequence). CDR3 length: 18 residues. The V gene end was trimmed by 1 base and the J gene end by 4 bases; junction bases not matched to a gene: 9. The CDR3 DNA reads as TGTGCCAGCAGCCAAGTTACGGTCGGGGGGGCCGGGGCCAACGTCCTGACTTTC. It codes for CASSQVTVGGAGANVLTF.

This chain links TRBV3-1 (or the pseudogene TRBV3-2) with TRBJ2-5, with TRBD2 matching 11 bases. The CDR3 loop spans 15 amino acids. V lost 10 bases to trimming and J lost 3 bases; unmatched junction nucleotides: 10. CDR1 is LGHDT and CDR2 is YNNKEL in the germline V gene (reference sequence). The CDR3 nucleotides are TGTGCCAACGCGGTAGCGGGGGGGCGTAAAGAGACCCAGTACTTC. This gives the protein CANAVAGGRKETQYF.

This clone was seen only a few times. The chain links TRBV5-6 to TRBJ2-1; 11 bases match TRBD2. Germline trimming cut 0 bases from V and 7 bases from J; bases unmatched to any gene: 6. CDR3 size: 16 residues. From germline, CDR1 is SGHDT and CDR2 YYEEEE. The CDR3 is CASSLAGLAAKNEQFF. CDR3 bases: TGTGCCAGCAGCTTGGCGGGACTAGCGGCAAAGAATGAGCAGTTCTTC.

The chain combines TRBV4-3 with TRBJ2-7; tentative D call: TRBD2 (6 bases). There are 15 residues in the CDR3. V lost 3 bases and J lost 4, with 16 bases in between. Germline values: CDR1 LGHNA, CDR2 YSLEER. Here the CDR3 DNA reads TGCGCCAGCAGCCAGGTTAGCGGCGGAATTTACGAGCAGTACTTC. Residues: CASSQVSGGIYEQYF.

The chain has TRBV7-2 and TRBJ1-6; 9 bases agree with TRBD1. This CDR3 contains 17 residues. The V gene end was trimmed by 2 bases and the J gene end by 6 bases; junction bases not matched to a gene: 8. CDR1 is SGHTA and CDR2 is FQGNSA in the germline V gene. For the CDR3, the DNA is TGTGCCAGCAGCTTACTTTCCGGGACAGGGAGTAATTCACCCCTCCACTTT. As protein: CASSLLSGTGSNSPLHF.

The DNA for the CDR3 is TGTGCCAGCTTTCTGTCGGGACAGTTCAATCAGCCCCAGCATTTT. Its protein product is CASFLSGQFNQPQHF. The V gene is TRBV28, the J gene TRBJ1-5; 7 positions match TRBD1. CDR1 and CDR2 (germline): MDHEN, SYDVKM. The ends lost 8 bases at V and 3 bases at J; junction bases unmatched: 10. The CDR3 spans 15 residues.

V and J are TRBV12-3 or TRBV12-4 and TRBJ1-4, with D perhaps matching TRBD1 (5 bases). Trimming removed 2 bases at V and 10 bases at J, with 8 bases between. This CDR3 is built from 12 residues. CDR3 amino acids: CASSLNQGKLFF. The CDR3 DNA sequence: TGTGCCAGCAGTTTAAATCAGGGAAAACTGTTTTTT.

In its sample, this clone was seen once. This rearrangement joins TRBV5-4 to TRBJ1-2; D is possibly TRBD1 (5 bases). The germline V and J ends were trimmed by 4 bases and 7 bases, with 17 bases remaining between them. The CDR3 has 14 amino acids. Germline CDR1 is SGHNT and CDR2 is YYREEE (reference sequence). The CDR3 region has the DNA TGTGCCAGCAGCGCGCCGGGGGGAGTGGGTGGCTACACCTTC. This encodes CASSAPGGVGGYTF.

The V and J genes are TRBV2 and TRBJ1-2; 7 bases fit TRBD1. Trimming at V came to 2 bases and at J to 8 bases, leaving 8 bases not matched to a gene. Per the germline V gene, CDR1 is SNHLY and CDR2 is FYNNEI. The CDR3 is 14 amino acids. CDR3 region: CASSETRQGGGYTF. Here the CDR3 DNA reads TGTGCCAGCAGTGAAACAAGACAGGGCGGCGGCTACACCTTC.

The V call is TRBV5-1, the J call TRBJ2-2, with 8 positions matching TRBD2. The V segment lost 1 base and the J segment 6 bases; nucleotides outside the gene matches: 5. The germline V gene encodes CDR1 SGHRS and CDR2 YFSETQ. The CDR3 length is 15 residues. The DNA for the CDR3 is TGCGCCAGCAGCTTGCAAGCGGGGGTTGCCGGGGAGCTGTTTTTT. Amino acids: CASSLQAGVAGELFF.

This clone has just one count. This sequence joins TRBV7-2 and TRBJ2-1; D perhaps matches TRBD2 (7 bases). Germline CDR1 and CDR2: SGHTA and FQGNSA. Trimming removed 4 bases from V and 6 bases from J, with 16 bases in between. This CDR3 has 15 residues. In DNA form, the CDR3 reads TGTGCCAGCAGCTCGAGGGGCGGGGGCTCCAATGAGCAGTTCTTC. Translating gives CASSSRGGGSNEQFF.

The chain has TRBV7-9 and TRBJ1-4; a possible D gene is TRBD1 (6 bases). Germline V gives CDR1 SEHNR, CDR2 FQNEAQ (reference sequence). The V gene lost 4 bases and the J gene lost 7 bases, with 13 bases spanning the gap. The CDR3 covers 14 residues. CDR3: CASSSTRGGEKLFF. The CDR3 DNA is TGTGCCAGCAGCTCCACCAGGGGCGGTGAAAAACTGTTTTTT.

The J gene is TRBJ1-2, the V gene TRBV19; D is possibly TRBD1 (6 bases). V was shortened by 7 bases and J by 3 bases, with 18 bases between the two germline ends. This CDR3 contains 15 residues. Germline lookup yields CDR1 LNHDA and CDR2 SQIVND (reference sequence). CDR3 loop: CASKGRGSFYYGYTF. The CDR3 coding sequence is TGTGCCAGTAAGGGCAGGGGATCCTTTTACTATGGCTACACCTTC.

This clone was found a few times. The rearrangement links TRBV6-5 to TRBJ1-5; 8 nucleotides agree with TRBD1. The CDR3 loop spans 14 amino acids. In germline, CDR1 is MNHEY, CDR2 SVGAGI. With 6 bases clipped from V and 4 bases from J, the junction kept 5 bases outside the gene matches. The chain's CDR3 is CASSSDRGNQPQHF. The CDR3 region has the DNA TGTGCCAGCAGCTCAGACAGGGGTAATCAGCCCCAGCATTTT.

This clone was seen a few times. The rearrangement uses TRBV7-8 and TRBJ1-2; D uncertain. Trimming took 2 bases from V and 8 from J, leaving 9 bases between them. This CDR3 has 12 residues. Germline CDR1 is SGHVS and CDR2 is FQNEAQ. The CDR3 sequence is CASSLIQEGYTF. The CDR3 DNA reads TGTGCCAGCAGCTTAATACAAGAAGGCTACACCTTC.

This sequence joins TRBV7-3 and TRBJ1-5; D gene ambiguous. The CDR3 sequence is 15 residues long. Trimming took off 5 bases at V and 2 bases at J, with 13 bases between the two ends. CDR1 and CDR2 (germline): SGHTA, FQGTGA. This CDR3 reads CASSPSGVGNQPQHF. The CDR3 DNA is TGTGCCAGCAGCCCATCCGGGGTGGGCAATCAGCCCCAGCATTTT.

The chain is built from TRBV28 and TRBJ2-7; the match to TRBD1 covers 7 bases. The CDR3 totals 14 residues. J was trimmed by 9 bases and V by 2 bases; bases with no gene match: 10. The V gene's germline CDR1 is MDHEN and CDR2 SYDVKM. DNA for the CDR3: TGTGCCAGCAGTTTAGGGACAGACCCTTGGGGGCAGTACTTC. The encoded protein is CASSLGTDPWGQYF.